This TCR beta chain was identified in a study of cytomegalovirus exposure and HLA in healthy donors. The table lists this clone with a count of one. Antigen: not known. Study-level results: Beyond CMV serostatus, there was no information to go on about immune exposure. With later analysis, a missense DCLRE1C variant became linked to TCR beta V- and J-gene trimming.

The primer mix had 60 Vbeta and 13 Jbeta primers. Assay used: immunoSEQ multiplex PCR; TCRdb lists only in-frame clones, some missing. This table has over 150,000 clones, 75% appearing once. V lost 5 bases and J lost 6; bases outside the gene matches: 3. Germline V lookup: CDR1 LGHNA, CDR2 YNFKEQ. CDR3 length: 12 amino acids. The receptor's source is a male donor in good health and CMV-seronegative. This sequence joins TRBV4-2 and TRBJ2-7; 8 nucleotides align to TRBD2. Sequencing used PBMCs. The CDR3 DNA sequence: TGTGCCAGCAGCGGACTAGCCACCGAGCAGTACTTC. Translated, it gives CASSGLATEQYF.